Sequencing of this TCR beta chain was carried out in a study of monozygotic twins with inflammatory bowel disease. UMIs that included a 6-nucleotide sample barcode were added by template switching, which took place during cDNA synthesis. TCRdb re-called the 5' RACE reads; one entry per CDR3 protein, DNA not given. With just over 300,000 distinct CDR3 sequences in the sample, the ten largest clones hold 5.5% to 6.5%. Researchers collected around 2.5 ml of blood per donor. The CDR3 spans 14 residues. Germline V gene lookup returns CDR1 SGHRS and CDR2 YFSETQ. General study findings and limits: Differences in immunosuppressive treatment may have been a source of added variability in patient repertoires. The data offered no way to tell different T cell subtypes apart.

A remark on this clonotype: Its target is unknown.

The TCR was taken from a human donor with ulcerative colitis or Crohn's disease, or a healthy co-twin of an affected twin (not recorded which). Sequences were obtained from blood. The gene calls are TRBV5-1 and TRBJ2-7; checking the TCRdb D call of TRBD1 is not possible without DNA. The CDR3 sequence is CASSSPDRDSEQYF.